The source of this TCR beta chain is a study of T cells in Graves' hyperthyroidism and ophthalmopathy. The diagnoses drew upon clinical symptoms, serum thyroxine and TRAb, thyroid ultrasound and orbital computed tomography. Source material for PBMCs was more than 7.5 ml fresh peripheral blood. Looked up from germline, CDR1 is MDHEN and CDR2 is SYDVKM. This CDR3 region has 12 residues. V lost 6 bases and J 9 bases, leaving 9 bases between the germline ends. This clonotype was seen at least ten times. RNA transcripts provided the source from which TCR beta CDR3 regions were amplified. The HTBI primer set served for first-round RT-PCR of the TCR CDR3. MiXCR was run by TCRdb on the multiplex PCR reads, yielding one entry per CDR3 protein. The sample yields a few hundred thousand distinct CDR3 sequences, roughly 13% seen once.

The sample comprised blood. This receptor was taken from a woman between 35 and 50 years old with Graves' ophthalmopathy. The rearrangement joins TRBV28 to TRBJ1-6; possibly TRBD1 for D (5 bases). CDR3 sequence: CASRLGTSPLHF. In nucleotides, the CDR3 is TGTGCCAGCAGGTTAGGGACTTCACCCCTCCACTTT.